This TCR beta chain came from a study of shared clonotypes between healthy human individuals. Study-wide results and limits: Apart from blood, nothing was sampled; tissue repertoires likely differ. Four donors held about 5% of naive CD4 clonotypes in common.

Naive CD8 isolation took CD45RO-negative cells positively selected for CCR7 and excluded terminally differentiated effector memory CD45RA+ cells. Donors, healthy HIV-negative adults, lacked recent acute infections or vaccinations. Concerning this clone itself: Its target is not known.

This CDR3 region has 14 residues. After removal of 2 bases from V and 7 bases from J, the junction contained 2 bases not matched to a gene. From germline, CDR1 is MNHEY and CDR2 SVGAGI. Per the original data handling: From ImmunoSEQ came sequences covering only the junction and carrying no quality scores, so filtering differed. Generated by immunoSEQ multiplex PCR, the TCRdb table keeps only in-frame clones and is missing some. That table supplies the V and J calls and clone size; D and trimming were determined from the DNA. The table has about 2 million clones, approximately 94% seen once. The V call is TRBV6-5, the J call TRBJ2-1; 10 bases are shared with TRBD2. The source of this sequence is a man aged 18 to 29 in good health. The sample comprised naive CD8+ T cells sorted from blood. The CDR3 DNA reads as TGTGCCAGCAGTTACCTAGCGGGGGATAATGAGCAGTTCTTC. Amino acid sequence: CASSYLAGDNEQFF.